This T cell receptor beta chain was captured by sequencing in a study of T cells in Graves' hyperthyroidism and ophthalmopathy. Per the germline V gene, CDR1 is SGHTA and CDR2 is FQGTGA. Germline trimming cut 5 bases from V and 3 bases from J; bases unmatched to any gene: 19. The CDR3 consists of 20 residues. Study-wide points: Most thyroid clonotypes expanded above 0.001 were also detected in blood.

This clonotype was detected only a few times. Its antigen is unknown. TCR beta CDR3 regions were amplified from RNA. HTBI primers were the set used in a first-round RT-PCR of the TCR CDR3. TCRdb analysed the multiplex PCR reads with MiXCR anew, one entry per CDR3 protein. The sample includes 690,000 or so distinct CDR3 sequences, around 20% seen only once; the top ten take 15% to 20%. Uncontrolled infection, other autoimmune disease, pregnancy and lactation each barred patients from inclusion. Clinical symptoms, serum thyroxine and TRAb, thyroid ultrasound and orbital computed tomography were used for the diagnoses.

The receptor comes from a woman between 50 and 59 years old with Graves' hyperthyroidism that later progressed to Graves' ophthalmopathy. The V call is TRBV7-3, the J call TRBJ2-6; 7 nucleotides match TRBD1. Sequenced sample: blood. The CDR3 DNA reads as TGTGCCAGCAGCGGAAGCCGAGGGGGACAGCCCTCTGGTGGGGCCAACGTCCTGACTTTC. This gives the protein CASSGSRGGQPSGGANVLTF.